These T cell receptor beta chains were read from a single sample in a study of blood T cell repertoires in COVID-19. TCRdb's copy holds only in-frame clones and misses some; the assay was immunoSEQ multiplex PCR. The sample consists of about 20,000 clones, around 79% of them appearing once. What was sequenced was peripheral blood. All receptors come from a man aged 80 or over with acute or convalescent COVID-19. CDR3s include the opening cysteine and the closing phenylalanine or tryptophan. A D gene is named only where the DNA matches it firmly. The listing skips clone size in some rows; elsewhere it reads once, few, many or a size class.

TRBV28,NA,TRBJ2-7,TRBD1,CASGPPGQGSYEQYF,TGTGCCAGCGGCCCCCCGGGACAGGGTTCCTACGAGCAGTACTTC
TRBV5-1,NA,TRBJ1-4,NA,CASSSGQRINEKLFF,TGCGCCAGCAGCTCAGGACAGAGGATTAATGAAAAACTGTTTTTT
TRBV7-9,NA,TRBJ2-1,NA,CASSLTRAPNEQFF,TGTGCCAGCAGCTTAACGAGAGCCCCCAATGAGCAGTTCTTC
TRBV28,NA,TRBJ1-2,TRBD1,CATQRRRGTSNGYTF,TGTGCCACCCAAAGACGCAGGGGGACTTCGAATGGCTACACCTTC
TRBV14,NA,TRBJ1-1,TRBD1,CASSPFNPGGLGAFF,TGTGCCAGCAGCCCATTTAATCCAGGGGGGCTGGGAGCTTTCTTT
TRBV18,NA,TRBJ1-1,TRBD1,CASSPRTGGNREAFF,TGTGCCAGCTCACCACGGACAGGGGGGAATAGAGAAGCTTTCTTT
TRBV18,NA,TRBJ2-5,TRBD2,CASSPLPGLAGVQETQYF,TGTGCCAGCTCACCTTTGCCGGGACTAGCGGGAGTGCAAGAGACCCAGTACTTC
TRBV30,once,TRBJ1-1,NA,CAWSSGGTEAFF,TGTGCCTGGAGTTCTGGGGGGACTGAAGCTTTCTTT
TRBV5-1,NA,TRBJ2-3,TRBD2,CASSLTTAGGSDTQYF,TGCGCCAGCAGCTTGACCACTGCGGGAGGGTCCGATACGCAGTATTTT
TRBV19,NA,TRBJ2-1,TRBD2,CASSPGGLMYNEQFF,TGTGCCAGTAGCCCGGGAGGGTTGATGTACAATGAGCAGTTCTTC
TRBV15,NA,TRBJ1-6,NA,CATSRDPRQLNSPLHF,TGTGCCACCAGCAGAGACCCCCGACAGCTTAATTCACCCCTCCACTTT
TRBV7-6,once,TRBJ1-4,NA,CASSGQGLTNEKLFF,TGTGCCAGCAGCGGTCAGGGGTTGACTAATGAAAAACTGTTTTTT
TRBV21-1,NA,TRBJ1-2,NA,CASSKGPGEIDGYTF,TGTGCCAGCAGCAAAGGGCCGGGAGAGATTGATGGCTACACCTTC
TRBV10-1,NA,TRBJ2-3,NA,CASSGTVADTQYF,TGCGCCAGCAGTGGAACTGTTGCAGATACGCAGTATTTT
TRBV14,NA,TRBJ2-3,NA,CASSQRGGTDTQYF,TGTGCCAGCAGCCAACGTGGGGGGACAGATACGCAGTATTTT
TRBV5-1,NA,TRBJ2-3,TRBD1,CASSIRLHFGQGRTSTDTQYF,TGCGCCAGCAGCATTAGGCTTCACTTTGGACAGGGGAGAACTAGCACAGATACGCAGTATTTT
TRBV5-4,NA,TRBJ1-4,NA,CASSLGQDNEKLFF,TGTGCCAGCAGCTTGGGGCAGGATAATGAAAAACTGTTTTTT
TRBV30,NA,TRBJ1-1,TRBD1,CAWSARQGRTEAFF,TGTGCCTGGAGTGCTCGACAGGGGAGAACTGAAGCTTTCTTT
TRBV7-3,NA,TRBJ2-5,NA,CASSPQPGNQETQYF,TGTGCCAGCAGCCCTCAGCCGGGGAACCAAGAGACCCAGTACTTC
TRBV6-6,NA,TRBJ2-3,TRBD1,CASRTDRVADTQYF,TGTGCCAGCAGGACCGACAGGGTTGCAGATACGCAGTATTTT
TRBV7-6,NA,TRBJ2-3,NA,CASSSPRGRGTDTQYF,TGTGCCAGCAGCTCTCCCCGAGGTCGGGGCACAGATACGCAGTATTTT
TRBV19,NA,TRBJ1-1,NA,CASSPSGHPTNTEAFF,TGTGCCAGTAGTCCCTCGGGACACCCTACGAACACTGAAGCTTTCTTT
TRBV28,NA,TRBJ2-1,TRBD1,CASSQDRVARQDNEQFF,TGTGCCAGCAGCCAAGACAGGGTTGCAAGACAGGACAATGAGCAGTTCTTC
TRBV24-1,NA,TRBJ2-2,NA,CATSDLQGTTYAGELFF,TGTGCCACCAGTGATTTGCAGGGTACCACTTACGCCGGGGAGCTGTTTTTT
TRBV7-6,few,TRBJ2-6,NA,CASSLRGGSGANVLTF,TGTGCCAGCAGCCTTAGGGGTGGGTCCGGGGCCAACGTCCTGACTTTC
TRBV19,NA,TRBJ1-6,TRBD1,CASSPTGSSYNSPLHF,TGTGCCAGTAGCCCGACAGGGAGCTCCTATAATTCACCCCTCCACTTT
TRBV4-3,NA,TRBJ2-6,TRBD1,CASSHEQGSGANVLTF,TGCGCCAGCAGCCATGAACAGGGGTCCGGGGCCAACGTCCTGACTTTC
TRBV14,NA,TRBJ1-1,NA,CASSQAGMNTEAFF,TGTGCCAGCAGCCAGGCAGGGATGAACACTGAAGCTTTCTTT
TRBV25-1,NA,TRBJ2-1,NA,CASTVGAEQFF,TGTGCCAGTACCGTAGGGGCCGAGCAGTTCTTC
TRBV10-3,NA,TRBJ2-2,NA,CAISDFLPGALNTGELFF,TGTGCCATCAGTGATTTTCTTCCGGGAGCTTTGAACACCGGGGAGCTGTTTTTT
TRBV10-2,NA,TRBJ2-5,NA,CASRMSGVETQYF,TGCGCCAGCAGGATGTCAGGGGTCGAGACCCAGTACTTC
TRBV19,NA,TRBJ2-2,TRBD2,CASRTSSGGELFF,TGTGCCAGTCGGACTAGCTCCGGCGGGGAGCTGTTTTTT
TRBV5-1,once,TRBJ2-3,NA,CASSLLSSDLTDTQYF,TGCGCCAGCAGCTTGCTGTCTAGCGACCTCACAGATACGCAGTATTTT
TRBV15,NA,TRBJ1-1,NA,CATSRDTQGGTEAFF,TGTGCCACCAGCAGAGATACTCAGGGCGGCACTGAAGCTTTCTTT
TRBV7-8,NA,TRBJ1-3,NA,CASSLGVAGSGNTIYF,TGTGCCAGCAGCTTAGGAGTGGCGGGCTCTGGAAACACCATATATTTT
TRBV6-2/TRBV6-3,NA,TRBJ2-3,TRBD2,CASSYGGLGTQYF,TGTGCCAGCAGTTATGGGGGACTAGGTACGCAGTATTTT
TRBV4-3,once,TRBJ1-2,TRBD1,CASSHTGGESSANYGYTF,TGCGCCAGCAGCCATACAGGGGGTGAGTCCTCAGCTAACTATGGCTACACCTTC
TRBV7-2,NA,TRBJ2-5,TRBD2,CASTVGLAGARETQYF,TGTGCCAGCACCGTTGGGCTAGCGGGTGCCAGGGAGACCCAGTACTTC